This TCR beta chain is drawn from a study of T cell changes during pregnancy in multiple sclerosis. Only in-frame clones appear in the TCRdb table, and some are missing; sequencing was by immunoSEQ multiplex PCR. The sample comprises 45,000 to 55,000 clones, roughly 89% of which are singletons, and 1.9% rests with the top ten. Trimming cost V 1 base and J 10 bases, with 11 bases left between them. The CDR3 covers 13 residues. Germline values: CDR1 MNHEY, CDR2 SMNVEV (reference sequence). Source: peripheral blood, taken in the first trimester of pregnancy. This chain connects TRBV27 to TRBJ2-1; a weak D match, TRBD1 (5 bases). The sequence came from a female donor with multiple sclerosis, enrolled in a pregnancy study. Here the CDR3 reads CASSLYRYGEQFF. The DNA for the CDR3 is TGTGCCAGCAGTTTATACAGGTACGGGGAGCAGTTCTTC.